This T cell receptor beta chain was sequenced for a study of lymphopenia after photon versus proton radiotherapy. Findings and caveats of the study: After the lymphocyte nadir, photon-treated repertoires showed oligoclonal expansion, especially of CD8+ Temra cells. In patients who died, overall survival fell as post-nadir TCR diversity dropped more. Under photons, naive T cells and diversity fell while effector/memory populations rose. Better survival with proton therapy was suggested as possible, not demonstrated.

In regard to this clone: The antigen remains undetermined.

The method was immunoSEQ multiplex PCR; TCRdb's version includes in-frame clones alone and lacks a portion of them. The sample contains 25,000 to 30,000 clones, about 91% of which appear only once. The receptor was derived from a man aged 50-60 years with gastric cancer. Sample: peripheral blood, taken from a patient treated with photon-based radiotherapy.

For the CDR3, the DNA is TGTGCCAGCAGCCAAGAAAGGGGTGGGGCCAACGTCCTGACTTTC. Amino acids: CASSQERGGANVLTF. The chain couples TRBV14 to TRBJ2-6, with D possibly being TRBD1 (5 bases). With 0 bases removed from V and 3 bases from J, the gap between germline ends came to 6 bases. The germline CDR1 and CDR2 sequences are SGHDN and FVKESK. This CDR3 has 15 residues.